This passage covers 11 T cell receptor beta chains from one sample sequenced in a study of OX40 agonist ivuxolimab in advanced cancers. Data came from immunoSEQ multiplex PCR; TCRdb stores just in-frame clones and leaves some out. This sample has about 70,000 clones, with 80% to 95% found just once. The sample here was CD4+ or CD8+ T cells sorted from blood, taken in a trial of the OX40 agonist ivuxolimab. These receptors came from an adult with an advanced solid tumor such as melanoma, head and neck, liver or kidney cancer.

The CDR3 DNA reads TGTGCCAGCAGCTTAACCCTCCGGGACAGGGTGGTTCGGAACACCGGGGAGCTGTTTTTT. Its translation is CASSLTLRDRVVRNTGELFF. The chain employs TRBV13 and TRBJ2-2; 9 bases fit TRBD1. Unmatched junction bases numbered 14, after V lost 2 bases and J lost 1 base. Germline V gives CDR1 PRHDT, CDR2 FYEKMQ (reference sequence). The CDR3 contains 20 residues.

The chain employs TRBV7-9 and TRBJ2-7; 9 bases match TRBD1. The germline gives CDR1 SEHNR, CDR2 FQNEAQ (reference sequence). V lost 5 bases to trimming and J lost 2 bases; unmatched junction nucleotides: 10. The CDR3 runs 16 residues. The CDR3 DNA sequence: TGTGCCAGCAGCGCGCCTAGGACAGGGGACCCCTACGAGCAGTACTTC. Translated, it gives CASSAPRTGDPYEQYF. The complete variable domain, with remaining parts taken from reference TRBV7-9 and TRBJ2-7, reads DTGVSQNPRHKITKRGQNVTFRCDPISEHNRLYWYRQTLGQGPEFLTYFQNEAQLEKSRLLSDRFSAERPKGSFSTLEIQRTEQGDSAMYLCASSAPRTGDPYEQYFGPGTRLTVT.

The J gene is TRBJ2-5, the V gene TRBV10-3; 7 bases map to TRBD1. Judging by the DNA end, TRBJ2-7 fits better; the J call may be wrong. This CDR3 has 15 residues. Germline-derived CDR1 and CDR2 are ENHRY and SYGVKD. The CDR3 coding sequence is TGTGCCATCAGTGAACCCGGGACAGTCTTCCACGAGCAGTACTTC. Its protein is CAISEPGTVFHEQYF.

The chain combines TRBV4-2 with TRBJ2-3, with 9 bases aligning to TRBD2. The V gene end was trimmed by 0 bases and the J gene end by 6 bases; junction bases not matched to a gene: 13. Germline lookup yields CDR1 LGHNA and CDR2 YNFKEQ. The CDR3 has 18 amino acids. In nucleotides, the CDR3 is TGTGCCAGCAGCCAAGATCGTATGGCTAGCGGGGTAACGGATACGCAGTATTTT. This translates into CASSQDRMASGVTDTQYF.

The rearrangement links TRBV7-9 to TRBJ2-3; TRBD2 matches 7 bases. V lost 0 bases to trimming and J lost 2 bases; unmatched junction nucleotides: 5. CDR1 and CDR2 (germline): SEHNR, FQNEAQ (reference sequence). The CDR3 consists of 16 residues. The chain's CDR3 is CASSLANGGSTDTQYF. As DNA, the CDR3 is TGTGCCAGCAGCTTAGCGAACGGGGGGTCCACAGATACGCAGTATTTT.

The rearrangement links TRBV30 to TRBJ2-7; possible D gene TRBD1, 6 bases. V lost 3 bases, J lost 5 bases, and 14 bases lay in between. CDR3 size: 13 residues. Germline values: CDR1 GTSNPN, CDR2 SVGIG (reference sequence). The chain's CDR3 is CAWSYSGANEQYF. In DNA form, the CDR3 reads TGTGCCTGGAGCTATTCAGGGGCGAACGAGCAGTACTTC.

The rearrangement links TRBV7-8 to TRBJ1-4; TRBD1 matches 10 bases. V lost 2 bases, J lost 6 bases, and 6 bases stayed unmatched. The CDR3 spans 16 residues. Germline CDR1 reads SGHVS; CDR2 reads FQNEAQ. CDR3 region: CASSLPRQGADEKLFF. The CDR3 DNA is TGTGCCAGCAGCTTACCCCGACAGGGGGCCGATGAAAAACTGTTTTTT. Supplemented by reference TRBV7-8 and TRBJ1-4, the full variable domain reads GAGVSQSPRYKVAKRGQDVALRCDPISGHVSLFWYQQALGQGPEFLTYFQNEAQLDKSGLPSDRFFAERPEGSVSTLKIQRTQQEDSAVYLCASSLPRQGADEKLFFGSGTQLSVL.

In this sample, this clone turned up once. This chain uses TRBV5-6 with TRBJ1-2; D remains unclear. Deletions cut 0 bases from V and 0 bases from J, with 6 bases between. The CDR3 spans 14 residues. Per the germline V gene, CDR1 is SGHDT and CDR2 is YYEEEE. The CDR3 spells CASSLGQANYGYTF. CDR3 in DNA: TGTGCCAGCAGCTTGGGACAAGCTAACTATGGCTACACCTTC.

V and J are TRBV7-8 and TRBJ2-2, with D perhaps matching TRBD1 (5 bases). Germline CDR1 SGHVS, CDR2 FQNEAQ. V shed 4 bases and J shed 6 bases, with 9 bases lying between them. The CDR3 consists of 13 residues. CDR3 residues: CASSSRVAGELFF. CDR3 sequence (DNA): TGTGCCAGCAGCTCCAGGGTGGCCGGGGAGCTGTTTTTT.

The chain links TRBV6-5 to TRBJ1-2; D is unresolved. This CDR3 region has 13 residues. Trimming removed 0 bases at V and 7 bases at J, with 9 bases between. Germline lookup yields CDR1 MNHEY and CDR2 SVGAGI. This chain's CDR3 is CASSYSVISGYTF. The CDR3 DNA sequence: TGTGCCAGCAGTTACTCTGTTATCTCTGGCTACACCTTC.

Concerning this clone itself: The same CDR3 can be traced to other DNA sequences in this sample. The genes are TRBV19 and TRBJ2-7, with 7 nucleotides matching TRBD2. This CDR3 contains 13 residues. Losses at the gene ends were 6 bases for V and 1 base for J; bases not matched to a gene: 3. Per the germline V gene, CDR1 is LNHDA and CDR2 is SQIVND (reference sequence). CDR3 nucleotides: TGTGCCAGTAGCCCCGGGAGGTCCTACGAGCAGTACTTC. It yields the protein CASSPGRSYEQYF.